The entry below describes one T cell receptor beta chain. Antigen specificity is unknown. This record belongs to a study of T cell repertoires in cytomegalovirus infection. The wider study: CMV infection plus the matching HLA type was flagged by public TCR beta signatures.

TCRdb analysed the reads with MiXCR anew, one entry per CDR3 protein. The sample yields some 170,000 distinct CDR3 sequences, about 17% seen once. Per the germline V gene, CDR1 is SGDLS and CDR2 is YYNGEE. Trimming at V came to 4 bases and at J to 5 bases, leaving 11 bases not matched to a gene. The CDR3 sequence is 15 residues long. General study results and limits: CMV carriers with the relevant HLA were identified by cumulative public TCR beta family frequency. In two of eight donors, the top clonotype was HLA-C-restricted CMV-specific.

The sequence came from a human donor in good health (CMV status not recorded). Some clones in this sample may be carry-over from other donors' samples. Sequencing was done on a sample of CD8+ T cells from PBMCs. The rearrangement links TRBV9 to TRBJ2-7; TRBD1 matches 8 bases. For the CDR3, the DNA is TGTGCCAGCAGCCGTTCGACAGGGGAGAGGCACGAGCAGTACTTC. Amino acids: CASSRSTGERHEQYF.